This T cell receptor beta chain was sequenced during a study of immune evolution from preneoplasia to lung adenocarcinoma. On the study more broadly: HLA loss of heterozygosity: about 7% AIS, about 15% MIA, about 32% ADC, none AAH.

In germline, CDR1 is MDHEN, CDR2 SYDVKM. V lost 7 bases and J 3 bases, leaving 13 bases between the germline ends. CDR3 length equals 14 residues. The method was immunoSEQ multiplex PCR; TCRdb's version includes in-frame clones alone and lacks a portion of them. This table has 20,000 to 25,000 clones, about 71% appearing once. The sequenced material came from FFPE invasive lung adenocarcinoma tissue. The chain links TRBV28 to TRBJ1-5, with D unclear. The receptor's source is a person in their sixties or seventies with lung adenocarcinoma. CDR3 in amino acids: CASNGGGINQPQHF. In nucleotides, the CDR3 is TGTGCCAGCAACGGCGGAGGGATCAATCAGCCCCAGCATTTT.